The rows below give T cell receptor beta chains drawn from one sample of a study of cytomegalovirus exposure and HLA in healthy donors. Libraries were prepared by immunoSEQ multiplex PCR; TCRdb keeps only in-frame clonotypes and omits some of them. The repertoire holds 95,000 to 150,000 clones, with under 90% as singletons. Specimen: PBMCs. The receptor set was obtained from a woman aged 18-30 years in good health and CMV-seronegative. Each CDR3 is given with its conserved first and last residue. The order of the fields is CDR3 DNA, CDR3 protein, V gene, J gene, clone size, D gene. The D gene is left open where the match is weak. Expanded clones get a size class; other rows say once, few or many, or leave the size out.

cdr3_nt: TGTGCCAGCAGCTTGGAGGTTCAGGGCACTGAAGCTTTCTTT; cdr3_aa: CASSLEVQGTEAFF; v_call: TRBV5-5; j_call: TRBJ1-1; clone_size: -; d_call: -
cdr3_nt: TGTGCCAGCAGTCCCGCGGGCACAGATACGCAGTATTTT; cdr3_aa: CASSPAGTDTQYF; v_call: TRBV27; j_call: TRBJ2-3; clone_size: -; d_call: -
cdr3_nt: TGTGCCATCATGGAGGGTTATGGCTACACCTTC; cdr3_aa: CAIMEGYGYTF; v_call: TRBV28; j_call: TRBJ1-2; clone_size: -; d_call: -
cdr3_nt: TGTGCCAGCTCCCCCTGGAGCTCCTACAATGAGCAGTTCTTC; cdr3_aa: CASSPWSSYNEQFF; v_call: TRBV27; j_call: TRBJ2-1; clone_size: -; d_call: -
cdr3_nt: TGTGCCAGCAGCGTTCTTTCACTAGCGGGAGCCACAGATACGCAGTATTTT; cdr3_aa: CASSVLSLAGATDTQYF; v_call: TRBV9; j_call: TRBJ2-3; clone_size: -; d_call: TRBD2
cdr3_nt: TGTGCCAGCAGTGTTCCGGACAGCCTACTCTCCTATGGCTACACCTTC; cdr3_aa: CASSVPDSLLSYGYTF; v_call: TRBV6-1; j_call: TRBJ1-2; clone_size: -; d_call: -
cdr3_nt: TGTGCCAGCAGCTTAGGAGTCTCTGGAAACACCATATATTTT; cdr3_aa: CASSLGVSGNTIYF; v_call: TRBV5-6; j_call: TRBJ1-3; clone_size: -; d_call: -
cdr3_nt: TGCGCCAGCGGCGGGACAGGGGGCCGGGGCACAGATACGCAGTATTTT; cdr3_aa: CASGGTGGRGTDTQYF; v_call: TRBV10-1; j_call: TRBJ2-3; clone_size: -; d_call: TRBD1
cdr3_nt: TGCGCCAGCAGCCGTATTGGGACTAGCGGGACCCCCTACAATGAGCAGTTCTTC; cdr3_aa: CASSRIGTSGTPYNEQFF; v_call: TRBV4-1; j_call: TRBJ2-1; clone_size: -; d_call: TRBD2
cdr3_nt: TGTGCCAGCAGCGACATATCAGGGACAGGGATAGTTCTCGACTTC; cdr3_aa: CASSDISGTGIVLDF; v_call: TRBV14; j_call: TRBJ2-7; clone_size: -; d_call: TRBD1
cdr3_nt: TGTGCCAGCAGCCCCGGACTGAGCACAGATACGCAGTATTTT; cdr3_aa: CASSPGLSTDTQYF; v_call: TRBV5-4; j_call: TRBJ2-3; clone_size: -; d_call: -
cdr3_nt: TGCGCCAGCAGCCAAGATGTCGAAACTCCGAGGACAGGCTATGGCTACACCTTC; cdr3_aa: CASSQDVETPRTGYGYTF; v_call: TRBV4-1; j_call: TRBJ1-2; clone_size: -; d_call: TRBD1
cdr3_nt: TGTGCCAGTAGTAGGCGGACAGGGGCTTCCTACGAGCAGTACTTC; cdr3_aa: CASSRRTGASYEQYF; v_call: TRBV19; j_call: TRBJ2-7; clone_size: -; d_call: TRBD1
cdr3_nt: TGTGCCAGCAGCTTGGACCGGGAGTACGAGACCCAGTACTTC; cdr3_aa: CASSLDREYETQYF; v_call: TRBV5-4; j_call: TRBJ2-5; clone_size: -; d_call: -
cdr3_nt: TGTGCCAGCAGTAGCGGGAGGAAAGAGACCCAGTACTTC; cdr3_aa: CASSSGRKETQYF; v_call: TRBV2; j_call: TRBJ2-5; clone_size: once; d_call: TRBD2
cdr3_nt: TGTGCCAGCAGACGGACAGGGGGCGCCCCTGGGGCCAACGTCCTGACTTTC; cdr3_aa: CASRRTGGAPGANVLTF; v_call: TRBV6-4; j_call: TRBJ2-6; clone_size: -; d_call: TRBD1
cdr3_nt: TGTGCCAGCAGTTCGACTCAGGGGCGGAACGAGCAGTACTTC; cdr3_aa: CASSSTQGRNEQYF; v_call: TRBV6-5; j_call: TRBJ2-7; clone_size: -; d_call: -
cdr3_nt: TGTGCCAGTAGTATGTCGAGCTCCTACAATGAGCAGTTCTTC; cdr3_aa: CASSMSSSYNEQFF; v_call: TRBV19; j_call: TRBJ2-1; clone_size: -; d_call: -
cdr3_nt: TGTGCCAGTACCCGGGGACAGGCGGGTCTCACTGAAGCTTTCTTT; cdr3_aa: CASTRGQAGLTEAFF; v_call: TRBV19; j_call: TRBJ1-1; clone_size: once; d_call: TRBD1
cdr3_nt: TGTGCCAGCAGCTCGCTAGCGGGAGGGCCTCAAGAGACCCAGTACTTC; cdr3_aa: CASSSLAGGPQETQYF; v_call: TRBV7-9; j_call: TRBJ2-5; clone_size: -; d_call: TRBD2
cdr3_nt: TGCGCCAGCAGCCAGCTTACAAGAAGCTCCTACGAGCAGTACTTC; cdr3_aa: CASSQLTRSSYEQYF; v_call: TRBV4-1; j_call: TRBJ2-7; clone_size: -; d_call: -
cdr3_nt: TGTGCCAGCGCGGCCAAGGGGCGAAACTATGGCTACACCTTC; cdr3_aa: CASAAKGRNYGYTF; v_call: TRBV2; j_call: TRBJ1-2; clone_size: -; d_call: -
cdr3_nt: TGTGCCAGCAGTGATCAGGGTACGGCAACTAATGAAAAACTGTTTTTT; cdr3_aa: CASSDQGTATNEKLFF; v_call: TRBV6-1; j_call: TRBJ1-4; clone_size: -; d_call: -
cdr3_nt: TGTGCCAGCAGTTACATGCGGGCGAAGGACGAGCAGTACTTC; cdr3_aa: CASSYMRAKDEQYF; v_call: TRBV6-5; j_call: TRBJ2-7; clone_size: few; d_call: -
cdr3_nt: TGTGCCAGCAGCTTAAATAGCAATCAGCCCCAGCATTTT; cdr3_aa: CASSLNSNQPQHF; v_call: TRBV6-4; j_call: TRBJ1-5; clone_size: -; d_call: -
cdr3_nt: TGTGCCAGCAGTAGTCAGGCTCGCGGGGAGCTGTTTTTT; cdr3_aa: CASSSQARGELFF; v_call: TRBV6-6; j_call: TRBJ2-2; clone_size: -; d_call: -
cdr3_nt: TGTGCCAGCAGTGAATATAAGTGGCAGGGGGACAATGAGCAGTTCTTC; cdr3_aa: CASSEYKWQGDNEQFF; v_call: TRBV25-1; j_call: TRBJ2-1; clone_size: -; d_call: TRBD1
cdr3_nt: TGCGCCAGCAGCTGGGCAGCGGTCTCCACCACCGGGGAGCTGTTTTTT; cdr3_aa: CASSWAAVSTTGELFF; v_call: TRBV5-1; j_call: TRBJ2-2; clone_size: -; d_call: -
cdr3_nt: TGTGCCTGGGAGTACGGACGGGAAGGCTACACCTTC; cdr3_aa: CAWEYGREGYTF; v_call: TRBV30; j_call: TRBJ1-2; clone_size: -; d_call: -
cdr3_nt: TGTGCCAGCAGAGGGGGCCTAAAGGGCGGGGAGCTGTTTTTT; cdr3_aa: CASRGGLKGGELFF; v_call: TRBV27; j_call: TRBJ2-2; clone_size: -; d_call: TRBD1
cdr3_nt: TGTGCCAGCAGCTTGGGGCCCTCCACTGGAAACACCATATATTTT; cdr3_aa: CASSLGPSTGNTIYF; v_call: TRBV5-6; j_call: TRBJ1-3; clone_size: -; d_call: -
cdr3_nt: TGCGCCAGCAGCTCTTCTTCCGCAGATACGCAGTATTTT; cdr3_aa: CASSSSSADTQYF; v_call: TRBV5-1; j_call: TRBJ2-3; clone_size: -; d_call: -
cdr3_nt: TGTGCCAGCAGCTTAGTTTTCGGGGACACCGGGGAGCTGTTTTTT; cdr3_aa: CASSLVFGDTGELFF; v_call: TRBV11-2; j_call: TRBJ2-2; clone_size: -; d_call: -
cdr3_nt: TGTGCCAGCAGCCGCAGGGGATGGGGCAATCAGCCCCAGCATTTT; cdr3_aa: CASSRRGWGNQPQHF; v_call: TRBV21-1; j_call: TRBJ1-5; clone_size: -; d_call: -
cdr3_nt: TGTGCCAGCAGCTTAGGCCCAGGGGGAGCTTTCTTT; cdr3_aa: CASSLGPGGAFF; v_call: TRBV13; j_call: TRBJ1-1; clone_size: -; d_call: TRBD1
cdr3_nt: TGCGCCAGCAGCTTGGAAGTAGGGGGCAATGAGCAGTTCTTC; cdr3_aa: CASSLEVGGNEQFF; v_call: TRBV5-1; j_call: TRBJ2-1; clone_size: once; d_call: -
cdr3_nt: TGTGCCAGCAGCTTACGGAGGACAGGGGGCACAGATACGCAGTATTTT; cdr3_aa: CASSLRRTGGTDTQYF; v_call: TRBV11-3; j_call: TRBJ2-3; clone_size: once; d_call: TRBD1
cdr3_nt: TGTGCCAGCAGCCGCGGTGGAGAGCAGTACTTC; cdr3_aa: CASSRGGEQYF; v_call: TRBV27; j_call: TRBJ2-7; clone_size: -; d_call: -
cdr3_nt: TGTGCCAGCAGCCGGACAGGGGTGAATCAGCCCCAGCATTTT; cdr3_aa: CASSRTGVNQPQHF; v_call: TRBV27; j_call: TRBJ1-5; clone_size: once; d_call: TRBD1
cdr3_nt: TGCGCCAGCAGTAAGACAGGGGCTAACTCCGGCTACACCTTC; cdr3_aa: CASSKTGANSGYTF; v_call: TRBV4-1; j_call: TRBJ1-2; clone_size: -; d_call: TRBD1
cdr3_nt: TGTGCCAGCAGTTGGGACAGGGGGATGACTGAAGCTTTCTTT; cdr3_aa: CASSWDRGMTEAFF; v_call: TRBV28; j_call: TRBJ1-1; clone_size: -; d_call: TRBD1
cdr3_nt: TGTGCCAGCAGGCAGGTCATGAACACTGAAGCTTTCTTT; cdr3_aa: CASRQVMNTEAFF; v_call: TRBV2; j_call: TRBJ1-1; clone_size: -; d_call: -
cdr3_nt: TGTGCCAGCAGTTCCTGGACTAGCGGGGGATACGAGCAGTACTTC; cdr3_aa: CASSSWTSGGYEQYF; v_call: TRBV28; j_call: TRBJ2-7; clone_size: -; d_call: TRBD2
cdr3_nt: TGTGCCTGGACTAACACAGATACGCAGTATTTT; cdr3_aa: CAWTNTDTQYF; v_call: TRBV30; j_call: TRBJ2-3; clone_size: -; d_call: -
cdr3_nt: TGTGCTAGTGGTTTGGACCGACTGTCAGAAAACACTGAAGCTTTCTTT; cdr3_aa: CASGLDRLSENTEAFF; v_call: TRBV12-5; j_call: TRBJ1-1; clone_size: -; d_call: -
cdr3_nt: TGTGCCAGTAGTGGAGACCGGGACAATCGGAACATTCAGTACTTC; cdr3_aa: CASSGDRDNRNIQYF; v_call: TRBV19; j_call: TRBJ2-4; clone_size: -; d_call: -
cdr3_nt: TGTGCCAGCAGTTCATATGATCCTAGCGGGAATGAGCAGTTCTTC; cdr3_aa: CASSSYDPSGNEQFF; v_call: TRBV28; j_call: TRBJ2-1; clone_size: -; d_call: TRBD2